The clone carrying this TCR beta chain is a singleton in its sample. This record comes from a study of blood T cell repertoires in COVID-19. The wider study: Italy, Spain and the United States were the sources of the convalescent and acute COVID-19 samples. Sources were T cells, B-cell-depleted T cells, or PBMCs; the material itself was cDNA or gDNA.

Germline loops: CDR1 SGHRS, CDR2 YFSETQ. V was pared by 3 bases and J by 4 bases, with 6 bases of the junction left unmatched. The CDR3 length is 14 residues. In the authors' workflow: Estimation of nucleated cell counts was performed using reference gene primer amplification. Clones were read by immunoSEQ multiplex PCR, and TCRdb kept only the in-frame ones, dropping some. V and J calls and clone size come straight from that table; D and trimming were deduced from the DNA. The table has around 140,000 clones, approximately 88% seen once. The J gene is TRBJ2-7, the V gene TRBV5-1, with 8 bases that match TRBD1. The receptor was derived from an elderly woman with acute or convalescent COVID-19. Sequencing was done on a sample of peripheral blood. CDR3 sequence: CASSSGQVGYEQYF. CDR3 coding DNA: TGCGCCAGCAGCTCGGGACAGGTAGGATACGAGCAGTACTTC.